The clone carrying this TCR beta chain was seen just once. This sample was taken from a study of cytomegalovirus exposure and HLA in healthy donors. The V end lost 3 bases, the J end lost 7 bases, and 4 bases lay between the germline ends. Germline V gene sequence: CDR1 MNHEY, CDR2 SMNVEV (reference sequence). The CDR3 contains 12 residues. PCR involved 60 Vbeta and 13 Jbeta primers. Assay: immunoSEQ multiplex PCR; the TCRdb copy retains only in-frame clones and omits some. The sample holds roughly 140,000 clones, 70% to 80% seen once. This chain uses TRBV27 with TRBJ1-6; D not resolved. This TCR was sampled from a woman in her late teens or twenties in good health and CMV-seropositive. Sequences were obtained from PBMCs. The CDR3 DNA sequence: TGTGCCAGCAGTTTCGTAAATTCACCCCTCCACTTT. Amino acids: CASSFVNSPLHF.